These 29 T cell receptor beta chains share one sample of origin, sequenced in a study of blood T cells in healthy people across ages. Then a second PCR, running roughly 7 to 12 cycles, was carried out with a sample-barcoded 5' primer and a J-beta primer mix. TCRdb analysed the 5' RACE reads with MiXCR anew, one entry per CDR3 protein. Seen here are 910,000 or so distinct CDR3 sequences, roughly 47% observed once, and the top ten hold about 22%. Sequenced input: blood. The receptors here all came from a woman aged 60-75 years in good health.

This clonotype was found a few times. V and J are TRBV20-1 and TRBJ2-3; D possibly corresponds to TRBD2 (5 bases). The CDR3 consists of 16 residues. Germline V gene sequence: CDR1 DFQATT, CDR2 SNEGSKA (reference sequence). V was trimmed by 1 base and J by 4 bases, leaving 18 bases between them. This CDR3 is CSARAYNLGVPDTQYF. The CDR3, as DNA: TGCAGTGCTAGAGCGTACAACCTGGGAGTTCCAGATACGCAGTATTTT.

Concerning this clonotype itself: Possible read error: a much larger clone is one base away. V is TRBV3-1 and J is TRBJ2-5, with D possibly matching TRBD2 (6 bases). The CDR3 runs 15 residues. In germline, CDR1 is LGHDT, CDR2 YNNKEL (reference sequence). V lost 4 bases and J 2 bases, leaving 14 bases between the germline ends. This CDR3 is CASSLRREGQETQYF. CDR3 DNA: TGTGCCAGCAGCCTGAGGAGGGAAGGGCAAGAGACCCAGTACTTC.

J is TRBJ2-3 and V is TRBV19, with TRBD2 as a possible D gene (5 bases). The CDR3 contains 13 residues. Germline CDR1 LNHDA, CDR2 SQIVND (reference sequence). Trimming stripped 6 bases from V and 5 bases from J, with 12 bases between. The CDR3 region is CASRASTGDTQYF. The CDR3 DNA reads TGTGCCAGTAGGGCTAGCACGGGAGATACGCAGTATTTT. Full variable domain (rest looked up from reference TRBV19 and TRBJ2-3): DGGITQSPKYLFRKEGQNVTLSCEQNLNHDAMYWYRQDPGQGLRLIYYSQIVNDFQKGDIAEGYSVSREKKESFPLTVTSAQKNPTAFYLCASRASTGDTQYFGPGTRLTVL.

This chain connects TRBV5-1 to TRBJ2-3, with D possibly matching TRBD2 (6 bases). Germline V gives CDR1 SGHRS, CDR2 YFSETQ. This CDR3 contains 13 residues. The ends were cut back, 7 bases at V and 5 bases at J, with 14 bases in the middle. The CDR3 protein is CASGLLGGDTQYF. The CDR3 coding sequence is TGCGCCAGCGGGCTTTTGGGGGGAGATACGCAGTATTTT.

The chain uses TRBV7-2 and TRBJ2-7; 9 nucleotides agree with TRBD2. Germline CDR1 and CDR2: SGHTA and FQGNSA. The CDR3 runs to 14 residues. J was trimmed by 5 bases and V by 8 bases; bases with no gene match: 10. CDR3 region: CASGSWREGDEQYF. The CDR3 nucleotides read TGTGCCAGCGGGAGTTGGCGGGAGGGCGACGAGCAGTACTTC.

This sequence joins TRBV29-1 and TRBJ2-1, with D possibly being TRBD2 (5 bases). The J call may be in error: the DNA end matches TRBJ2-7 better. Germline V lookup: CDR1 SQVTM, CDR2 ANQGSEA. This CDR3 spans 16 amino acids. CDR3: CSVEYPSGSSYNEQYF. CDR3 DNA: TGCAGCGTCGAATATCCCAGCGGAAGCTCCTACAATGAGCAGTACTTC.

This clonotype appeared a few times. V gene TRBV12-3 or TRBV12-4 combines with J gene TRBJ1-6; D uncertain. The CDR3 length is 12 residues. V was cut by 5 bases and J by 7 bases, with 6 bases left in between. CDR3 DNA: TGTGCCAGCAGTCCCCCGAATTCACCCCTCCACTTT. Its protein product is CASSPPNSPLHF.

To note about this clonotype: Germline and junction disagree at one end, which may indicate a read error. The chain employs TRBV7-3 and TRBJ2-1, with 8 positions matching TRBD1. Germline V gives CDR1 SGHTA, CDR2 FQGTGA. The CDR3 is 13 residues long. CDR3: CAGSLNTGTGQFF. The CDR3 bases are TGTGCCGGCAGCCTAAATACCGGGACAGGTCAGTTCTTC.

J is TRBJ1-1 and V is TRBV18; no reliable D call. V dropped 3 bases and J dropped 7 bases, with 12 bases sitting between them. CDR3 length: 13 residues. The V gene's germline CDR1 is KGHSH and CDR2 LQKENI. The CDR3 is CASSPLDGNEAFF. In DNA form, the CDR3 reads TGTGCCAGCTCACCGTTGGACGGCAATGAAGCTTTCTTT.

This clonotype came up a few times. The chain employs TRBV10-3 and TRBJ2-5; D is uncertain. Germline V lookup: CDR1 ENHRY, CDR2 SYGVKD. The CDR3 length is 12 residues. With 3 bases removed from V and 5 bases from J, the gap between germline ends came to 7 bases. CDR3 amino acids: CAISERSETQYF. The DNA of the CDR3 is TGTGCCATCAGTGAAAGGTCGGAGACCCAGTACTTC.

The chain combines TRBV6-2 or TRBV6-3 with TRBJ2-1; 10 nucleotides agree with TRBD2. CDR3 length equals 17 residues. The J segment lost 7 bases and the V segment lost 2 bases, leaving 11 bases of the junction unmatched. Germline values: CDR1 MNHEY, CDR2 SVGEGT. CDR3 protein: CASSYHSGRPSGNEQFF. CDR3 DNA sequence: TGTGCCAGCAGTTACCATAGCGGGAGGCCCTCTGGTAATGAGCAGTTCTTC.

The chain couples TRBV30 to TRBJ1-6; possible D gene TRBD1, 5 bases. V lost 3 bases to trimming and J lost 7 bases, with 13 bases between them. Per germline, CDR1 GTSNPN and CDR2 SVGIG (reference sequence). This CDR3 comprises 14 residues. The CDR3 spells CAWRWGRVNSPLHF. Written as DNA, the CDR3 is TGTGCCTGGAGATGGGGCAGAGTGAATTCACCCCTCCACTTT.

CDR3 coding DNA: TGTGCCAGCAGCATTACTAGCGGGCCCACAGATACGCAGTATTTT. It encodes CASSITSGPTDTQYF. This rearrangement joins TRBV21-1 to TRBJ2-3; the D segment call TRBD2 is taken from the table without a DNA check. TRBV21-1 corresponds to a pseudogene. CDR3 length: 15 amino acids.

V is TRBV7-2 and J is TRBJ1-5, with D hard to call. The CDR3 has 16 amino acids. From germline, CDR1 is SGHTA and CDR2 FQGNSA. V lost 2 bases and J 2 bases, leaving 13 bases between the germline ends. The CDR3 DNA follows: TGTGCCAGCAGCTTAACAACAACATTGGGCAATCAGCCCCAGCATTTT. This sequence encodes CASSLTTTLGNQPQHF.

The chain employs TRBV5-1 and TRBJ1-2, with TRBD1 matching 7 bases. There are 16 residues in the CDR3. J was trimmed by 6 bases and V by 1 base; bases with no gene match: 12. Germline loops: CDR1 SGHRS, CDR2 YFSETQ. The CDR3 DNA reads TGCGCCAGCAGCTTGTGGGACGACAGGGAGGATCATGGCTACACCTTC. Its protein product is CASSLWDDREDHGYTF.

CDR3 residues: CASRHRYKRSQDPPNQPQYF. DNA for the CDR3: TGTGCCAGCCGCCACCGATACAAGCGCTCACAGGACCCCCCCAATCAGCCCCAGTATTTT. This chain joins TRBV13 and TRBJ1-5; possible D gene TRBD1, 5 bases. Gene TRBJ2-3 matches the end of the DNA better, so the J call may be wrong. The germline V gene encodes CDR1 PRHDT and CDR2 FYEKMQ (reference sequence). There are 20 residues in the CDR3.

This clonotype showed up just a few times. The chain has TRBV20-1 and TRBJ2-5; the D gene could be TRBD1 or TRBD2 (6 bases each). Germline V CDR1 and CDR2: DFQATT, SNEGSKA (reference sequence). This CDR3 comprises 14 residues. V shed 3 bases and J shed 4 bases, with 15 bases lying between them. In nucleotides, the CDR3 is TGCAGTGCTAGGCGACAGGTCGGGGGAGAGACCCAGTACTTC. Translating gives CSARRQVGGETQYF.

This sequence joins TRBV7-8 and TRBJ1-5, with 9 bases aligning to TRBD1. The germline gives CDR1 SGHVS, CDR2 FQNEAQ. V trimming: 6 bases; J trimming: 4 bases; junction bases outside the gene matches: 4. The CDR3 contains 14 residues. The CDR3 loop reads CASSFGQGNQPQHF. CDR3 nucleotide sequence: TGTGCCAGCAGTTTCGGACAGGGGAATCAGCCCCAGCATTTT.

This clonotype has only a few counts. The CDR3 here is CASSPSDLAREQYF. The CDR3 DNA reads as TGCGCCAGCAGCCCCAGCGACCTAGCGAGGGAGCAGTACTTC. The rearrangement uses TRBV5-1 and TRBJ2-5; a weak D match, TRBD2 (6 bases). Deletions cut 4 bases from V and 11 bases from J, with 21 bases between. Germline V CDR1 and CDR2: SGHRS, YFSETQ. The CDR3 runs to 14 residues.

V gene TRBV6-2 or TRBV6-3 combines with J gene TRBJ2-7; no clear D. Germline values: CDR1 MNHEY, CDR2 SVGEGT. V lost 8 bases and J 7 bases, leaving 9 bases between the germline ends. The CDR3 spans 10 residues. CDR3: CASVRQEQYF. In DNA form, the CDR3 reads TGTGCCAGCGTCAGGCAAGAGCAGTACTTC.

V gene TRBV5-1 combines with J gene TRBJ2-5; 12 positions match TRBD2. Germline V CDR1 and CDR2: SGHRS, YFSETQ. CDR3 length: 16 amino acids. V was clipped by 4 bases and J by 11 bases; unmatched bases: 15. In DNA, the CDR3 is TGCGCCAGCAGCCGAACTCGGACTAGCGGGATATATGAGCAGTACTTC. Residues: CASSRTRTSGIYEQYF. Using reference TRBV5-1 and TRBJ2-5 for the parts outside the CDR3, the full variable domain is KAGVTQTPRYLIKTRGQQVTLSCSPISGHRSVSWYQQTPGQGLQFLFEYFSETQRNKGNFPGRFSGRQFSNSRSEMNVSTLELGDSALYLCASSRTRTSGIYEQYFGPGTRLLVL.

This clonotype was observed a handful of times. The chain uses TRBV7-2 and TRBJ2-7, with TRBD2 identical over 7 bases. The CDR3 is 13 residues long. Germline CDR1 SGHTA, CDR2 FQGNSA. CDR3 region: CAVKRETSYEQYF. CDR3 DNA: TGTGCTGTCAAGCGGGAAACCTCCTACGAGCAGTACTTC.

V usage is TRBV7-2 and J usage is TRBJ2-4; TRBD2 matches 8 bases. From germline, CDR1 is SGHTA and CDR2 FQGNSA. CDR3 size: 16 residues. V dropped 4 bases and J dropped 0; count of bases not matched to a gene: 5. The CDR3 DNA reads as TGTGCCAGCAGCTGGGAAGCGGGAGTAGCCAAAAACATTCAGTACTTC. This sequence encodes CASSWEAGVAKNIQYF.

In its sample, this clonotype was seen a few times. The chain couples TRBV7-2 to TRBJ2-7; D is unresolved. The V end was cut by 1 base, the J end by 3 bases, with 7 bases between. The CDR3 totals 13 residues. Germline values: CDR1 SGHTA, CDR2 FQGNSA. The CDR3 loop is CASSLGYDYEQYF. Here the CDR3 DNA reads TGTGCCAGCAGCTTAGGGTATGACTACGAGCAGTACTTC.

This clonotype was observed a handful of times. The J gene is TRBJ2-3, the V gene TRBV4-2; 7 bases line up with TRBD1. CDR1 is LGHNA and CDR2 is YNFKEQ in the germline V gene. The CDR3 is 16 amino acids. The J segment lost 6 bases and the V segment lost 0 bases, leaving 9 bases of the junction unmatched. The CDR3 DNA is TGTGCCAGCAGCCAAGATCATTTGAACAGGGGCGATACGCAGTATTTT. It codes for CASSQDHLNRGDTQYF.

The J gene is TRBJ2-7, the V gene TRBV12-3 or TRBV12-4, with 8 nucleotides matching TRBD2. This CDR3 is 15 amino acids long. V shed 6 bases, J shed 7 bases, and the junction held 14 bases outside the gene matches. CDR3 in amino acids: CASSLSGAPLMEQYF. CDR3 bases: TGTGCCAGCAGCCTTAGCGGGGCACCTTTGATGGAGCAGTACTTC.

V and J are TRBV12-3 or TRBV12-4 and TRBJ2-1; 9 bases match TRBD2. V lost 3 bases to trimming and J lost 10 bases; unmatched junction nucleotides: 7. There are 14 residues in the CDR3. Here the CDR3 reads CASSLVAGGMEQFF. DNA for the CDR3: TGTGCCAGCAGTTTGGTTGCGGGAGGGATGGAGCAGTTCTTC.

The chain recombines TRBV9 with TRBJ2-1; tentative D call: TRBD2 (6 bases). The CDR3 covers 16 residues. The germline gives CDR1 SGDLS, CDR2 YYNGEE. Trimming took off 4 bases at V and 3 bases at J, with 17 bases between the two ends. CDR3 amino acids: CASSPFGGAVYNEQFF. The CDR3 nucleotides are TGTGCCAGCAGCCCATTCGGCGGGGCGGTCTACAATGAGCAGTTCTTC. Variable domain in full (rest from reference TRBV9 and TRBJ2-1): DSGVTQTPKHLITATGQRVTLRCSPRSGDLSVYWYQQSLDQGLQFLIQYYNGEERAKGNILERFSAQQFPDLHSELNLSSLELGDSALYFCASSPFGGAVYNEQFFGPGTRLTVL.

The V and J genes are TRBV15 and TRBJ1-2; 12 nucleotides line up with TRBD1. The CDR3 is made up of 17 amino acids. From germline, CDR1 is LNHNV and CDR2 YYDKDF (reference sequence). V lost 6 bases to trimming and J lost 6 bases; unmatched junction nucleotides: 14. CDR3 sequence: CATRRDRGPLGTHGYTF. The CDR3 DNA reads as TGTGCCACCAGAAGGGACAGGGGGCCACTAGGCACCCATGGCTACACCTTC.